One and the same sample provided the 21 T cell receptor beta chains below, sequenced in a study of Graves' ophthalmopathy and Graves' hyperthyroidism. As the template, RNA transcripts were used to amplify TCR beta CDR3 regions. The workflow started with a first-round RT-PCR run with HTBI primers and then moved on to a second-round multiplex PCR. TCRdb used MiXCR to reprocess the multiplex PCR reads, holding one entry per CDR3 protein. The sample has fewer than 350,000 distinct CDR3 sequences; 17% are singletons. The sample taken for sequencing was peripheral blood. The receptors here all came from an adult man with Graves' ophthalmopathy.

The table lists this clonotype with many counts. The chain carries TRBV4-3 and TRBJ2-7; a possible D gene is TRBD1 (7 bases). Germline loops: CDR1 LGHNA, CDR2 YSLEER. The V and J ends lost 2 bases and 2 bases respectively, with 19 bases between them. The CDR3 covers 17 residues. CDR3 protein: CASSQMRAGQGAYEQYF. DNA for the CDR3: TGCGCCAGCAGCCAAATGAGGGCGGGGCAGGGGGCCTACGAGCAGTACTTC.

This clonotype was recorded many times. The gene calls are TRBV7-2 and TRBJ2-7; D not certain. The germline CDR1 and CDR2 sequences are SGHTA and FQGNSA. Deletions cut 1 base from V and 2 bases from J, with 9 bases between. This CDR3 spans 14 amino acids. The CDR3 is CASSLDATAYEQYF. The CDR3, as DNA: TGTGCCAGCAGCTTAGATGCTACTGCCTACGAGCAGTACTTC.

This clonotype has a count of ten or more. The rearrangement links TRBV6-1 to TRBJ2-5, with no clear D. The CDR3 spans 10 residues. Germline lookup yields CDR1 MNHNS and CDR2 SASEGT. V was shortened by 10 bases and J by 4 bases, with 7 bases between the two germline ends. This CDR3 is CATKLETQYF. The CDR3 region has the DNA TGTGCCACCAAGTTAGAGACCCAGTACTTC.

This clonotype was counted ten times or more. V is TRBV5-6 and J is TRBJ1-2, with D hard to call. Germline CDR1 SGHDT, CDR2 YYEEEE. Deletions cut 0 bases from V and 8 bases from J, with 17 bases between. This CDR3 region has 15 residues. This chain's CDR3 is CASSLVTTSLGGYTF. CDR3 DNA sequence: TGTGCCAGCAGCTTGGTAACGACGTCTTTGGGGGGCTACACCTTC.

Many counts were recorded for this clonotype. The chain combines TRBV13 with TRBJ2-2; 11 bases are a match to TRBD1. The CDR3 has 14 residues. With V trimmed by 6 bases and J by 4 bases, 1 base remained unmatched. CDR1 is PRHDT and CDR2 is FYEKMQ in the germline V gene (reference sequence). In nucleotides, the CDR3 is TGTGCCAGCAGGGGGACAGGGGGCACCGGGGAGCTGTTTTTT. Translated: CASRGTGGTGELFF.

This clonotype has a count of ten or more. The rearrangement joins TRBV5-1 to TRBJ1-1; TRBD1 matches 9 bases. V lost 0 bases, J lost 1 base, and 10 bases stayed unmatched. CDR3 length equals 18 residues. Per germline, CDR1 SGHRS and CDR2 YFSETQ. Here the CDR3 reads CASSLAGIQGAGNTEAFF. The CDR3, as DNA: TGCGCCAGCAGCTTGGCTGGTATACAGGGGGCCGGGAACACTGAAGCTTTCTTT.

This clonotype was observed many times. The V and J genes are TRBV6-5 and TRBJ1-1, with 8 bases identical to TRBD1. The CDR3 length is 16 residues. Trimming at V came to 0 bases and at J to 0 bases, leaving 3 bases not matched to a gene. Germline CDR1 reads MNHEY; CDR2 reads SVGAGI. The CDR3 DNA sequence: TGTGCCAGCAGTTACTCGAGACAGGGGATGAACACTGAAGCTTTCTTT. It encodes CASSYSRQGMNTEAFF.

This clonotype was recorded many times. The chain is built from TRBV7-9 and TRBJ1-2, with a possible D match to TRBD1 (5 bases). The V end was cut by 4 bases, the J end by 8 bases, with 11 bases between. The CDR3 runs to 12 residues. The germline V gene has CDR1 SEHNR and CDR2 FQNEAQ (reference sequence). In nucleotides, the CDR3 is TGTGCCAGCAGCTCGGGACGGTGGGGCTACACCTTC. It encodes CASSSGRWGYTF.

This clonotype was detected many times. The chain combines TRBV7-3 with TRBJ2-5, with D tentatively TRBD1 (5 bases). The CDR3 sequence is 13 residues long. The germline CDR1 and CDR2 sequences are SGHTA and FQGTGA. V lost 5 bases and J lost 6, with 13 bases in between. This CDR3 reads CASSPGSEKTQYF. CDR3 DNA sequence: TGTGCCAGCAGCCCAGGGTCGGAGAAGACCCAGTACTTC.

This clonotype was seen at least ten times. This rearrangement joins TRBV5-1 to TRBJ2-3; D remains unclear. CDR1 SGHRS and CDR2 YFSETQ come from the germline V gene. The V gene lost 0 bases and the J gene lost 3 bases, with 8 bases spanning the gap. The CDR3 length is 14 residues. The CDR3 DNA follows: TGCGCCAGCAGCTTGGATGGAAAGACAGATACGCAGTATTTT. This sequence encodes CASSLDGKTDTQYF.

CDR3 in DNA: TGCGCCAGCGGACGGACTAGCGGGCAAGAGACCCAGTACTTC. It is translated as CASGRTSGQETQYF. The chain couples TRBV4-3 to TRBJ2-5; 11 positions match TRBD2. Germline V gives CDR1 LGHNA, CDR2 YSLEER. The J segment lost 2 bases and the V segment lost 8 bases, leaving 4 bases of the junction unmatched. This CDR3 has 14 residues.

This clonotype showed up many times. The chain links TRBV20-1 to TRBJ2-5; D gene ambiguous. V lost 2 bases and J 4 bases, leaving 11 bases between the germline ends. Germline lookup yields CDR1 DFQATT and CDR2 SNEGSKA (reference sequence). The CDR3 extends over 13 amino acids. CDR3 sequence reads: CSARQRSVETQYF. The CDR3 DNA follows: TGCAGTGCTAGACAACGGTCGGTAGAGACCCAGTACTTC.

This chain uses TRBV13 with TRBJ1-5; TRBD1 agrees at 10 bases. Germline CDR1 reads PRHDT; CDR2 reads FYEKMQ (reference sequence). This CDR3 contains 14 residues. CDR3 nucleotide sequence: TGTGCGTGGGACAGGGGCGGGAGCAATCAGCCCCAGCATTTT. Translated, it gives CAWDRGGSNQPQHF.

This chain connects TRBV7-3 to TRBJ1-2; a possible D gene is TRBD1 (6 bases). The length of the CDR3 is 17 residues. V was cut by 5 bases and J by 5 bases, with 24 bases left in between. The germline V gene encodes CDR1 SGHTA and CDR2 FQGTGA. In DNA form, the CDR3 reads TGTGCCAGCAGCCCAAGCCAAACGGGGGGGCGTGGATATGGCTACACCTTC. This sequence encodes CASSPSQTGGRGYGYTF. The full variable domain, rest sourced from reference TRBV7-3 and TRBJ1-2, is GAGVSQTPSNKVTEKGKYVELRCDPISGHTALYWYRQSLGQGPEFLIYFQGTGAADDSGLPNDRFFAVRPEGSVSTLKIQRTERGDSAVYLCASSPSQTGGRGYGYTFGSGTRLTVV.

In this sample, this clonotype turned up many times. The V and J genes are TRBV6-5 and TRBJ2-7; 10 bases are shared with TRBD1. The trim removed 7 bases at V and 2 bases at J, leaving 8 bases unmatched. Germline CDR1 reads MNHEY; CDR2 reads SVGAGI. This CDR3 is 15 amino acids long. The chain's CDR3 is CASKEGTGATYEQYF. The CDR3 DNA sequence: TGTGCCAGCAAGGAGGGGACAGGGGCCACCTACGAGCAGTACTTC.

The chain recombines TRBV7-6 with TRBJ1-1, with D perhaps matching TRBD1 (6 bases). The CDR3 totals 13 residues. The ends were cut back, 6 bases at V and 2 bases at J, with 10 bases in the middle. Germline loops: CDR1 SGHVS, CDR2 FNYEAQ. CDR3 in amino acids: CASRDSGNTEAFF. The CDR3 bases are TGTGCCAGCAGGGACAGTGGTAACACTGAAGCTTTCTTT.

About this clonotype: The junction differs from germline at one of its ends, possibly a read error. The genes are TRBV15 and TRBJ1-1; D not resolved. The CDR3 consists of 18 residues. Germline V gene sequence: CDR1 LNHNV, CDR2 YYDKDF (reference sequence). Written as DNA, the CDR3 is TGTGCCACCAGCAGAGATCGAAGTTTGAGGAAAGGCAACACTGAATCTTTCTTT. Encoded protein: CATSRDRSLRKGNTESFF.

This clonotype showed up many times. This sequence joins TRBV29-1 and TRBJ1-1, with D possibly TRBD1 on 5 matching bases. Per the germline V gene, CDR1 is SQVTM and CDR2 is ANQGSEA. V lost 6 bases, J lost 1 base, and 9 bases lay in between. The CDR3 covers 12 residues. CDR3 nucleotide sequence: TGCAGCGTCGAGGGGTGGAACACTGAAGCTTTCTTT. Its protein is CSVEGWNTEAFF.

This clonotype was seen only a few times. The gene calls are TRBV12-3 or TRBV12-4 and TRBJ1-1, with unresolved D. The CDR3 spans 13 residues. V lost 7 bases to trimming and J lost 1 base, with 10 bases between them. In DNA, the CDR3 is TGTGCCAGCACCACCGGGAGGAACACTGAAGCTTTCTTT. It encodes CASTTGRNTEAFF.

This clonotype was counted ten times or more. The rearrangement joins TRBV20-1 to TRBJ2-7, with TRBD1 matching over 8 bases. This CDR3 region has 13 residues. V trimming: 3 bases; J trimming: 6 bases; junction bases outside the gene matches: 7. The germline CDR1 and CDR2 sequences are DFQATT and SNEGSKA (reference sequence). The CDR3 protein is CSARRQGRFEQYF. The CDR3 nucleotides read TGCAGTGCTAGGAGACAGGGGAGGTTCGAGCAGTACTTC.

This clonotype was recorded a few times. Mismatch with germline at one junction end may stem from a read error. The chain joins TRBV18 to TRBJ1-3; 8 nucleotides line up with TRBD1. Per the germline V gene, CDR1 is KGHSH and CDR2 is LQKENI. The CDR3 length is 15 residues. This chain's CDR3 is CVSSTGGLSGNTIYF. CDR3 in DNA: TGTGTCAGCTCAACAGGGGGACTCTCTGGAAACACCATATATTTT.